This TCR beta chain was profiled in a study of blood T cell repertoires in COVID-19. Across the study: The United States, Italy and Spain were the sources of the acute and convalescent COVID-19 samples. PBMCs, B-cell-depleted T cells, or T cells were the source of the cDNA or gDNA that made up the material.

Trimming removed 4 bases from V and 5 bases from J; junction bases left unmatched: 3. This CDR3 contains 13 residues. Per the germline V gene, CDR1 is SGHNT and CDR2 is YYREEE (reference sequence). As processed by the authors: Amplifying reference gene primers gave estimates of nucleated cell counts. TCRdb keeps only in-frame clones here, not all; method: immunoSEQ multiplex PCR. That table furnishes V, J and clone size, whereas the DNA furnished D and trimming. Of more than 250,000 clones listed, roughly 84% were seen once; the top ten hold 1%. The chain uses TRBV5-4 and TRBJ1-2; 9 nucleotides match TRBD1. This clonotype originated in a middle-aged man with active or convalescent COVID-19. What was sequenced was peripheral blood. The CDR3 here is CASSDRGRYGYTF. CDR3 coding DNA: TGTGCCAGCAGCGACAGGGGGAGGTATGGCTACACCTTC.